Sequencing of this TCR beta chain was carried out in a study of blood T cells in healthy people across ages. Study results and limitations: Naive T cell percentage showed a strong correlation with TCR beta diversity.

This clonotype was counted only a few times. Its antigen is not known. Through a sample-barcoded 5' primer and a J-beta primer mix, a second PCR was run for about 6 to 12 cycles. Tags on each cDNA molecule came from a template-switch adaptor with 12 random nucleotides. All samples yielded 3 million or more CDR3-containing paired-end reads. TCRdb ran MiXCR on the 5' RACE reads and lists one entry per CDR3 protein. This table holds some 1.5 million distinct CDR3 sequences, about 45% found once. The CDR3 is 15 residues long. Trimming shortened V by 0 bases and J by 0 bases, and 9 bases separated the two germline ends. Germline lookup yields CDR1 MNHEY and CDR2 SVGAGI. Every sample gave at least 5 micrograms of total RNA when it was extracted.

The chain combines TRBV6-5 with TRBJ2-7; a possible D gene is TRBD1 (5 bases). This TCR derives from a woman younger than 30 in good health. The sample taken for sequencing was blood. The CDR3 DNA is TGTGCCAGCAGTTACTCGAGACAGTCCTCCTACGAGCAGTACTTC. This codes for CASSYSRQSSYEQYF.